The source of this T cell receptor beta chain is a study of blood T cell repertoires in COVID-19. Sequencing used immunoSEQ multiplex PCR; TCRdb keeps in-frame clones, though not all of them. This sample has some 210,000 clones, with 80% to 85% found just once. Germline CDR1 is MNHEY and CDR2 is SVGAGI. The CDR3 runs 13 residues. The V end lost 7 bases, the J end lost 4 bases, and 13 bases lay between the germline ends. This clone was picked up one time. The chain couples TRBV6-5 to TRBJ1-1; TRBD1 might be the D (6 bases). The sequenced material came from peripheral blood. This clonotype was sampled from a human donor in a cohort sampled during active COVID-19. The CDR3 protein is CASKKGGGTEAFF. The CDR3 nucleotides read TGTGCCAGCAAGAAGGGGGGGGGCACTGAAGCTTTCTTT.